This T cell receptor beta chain was identified in a study of immune cell composition in non-small cell lung cancer. Notes on the study in general: Tumour-associated clones >0.5% occurred in around 35% of adenocarcinomas, less than 80% of squamous. Smoking pack-years did not significantly correlate with tumour TCR-beta clonality. It was not proven that tumour-reactive clones equal dominant tumour-associated clones.

Method: immunoSEQ multiplex PCR; TCRdb's copy keeps in-frame clones and lacks some. The data hold a few thousand clones, with over 75% observed a single time. CDR1 and CDR2 from the germline V gene are PRHDT and FYEKMQ (reference sequence). Unmatched junction bases numbered 6, after V lost 4 bases and J lost 0 bases. The CDR3 totals 18 residues. As concerns this clone: What it binds is not known.

What was sequenced was lung tumor tissue. This sequence originates from a human donor with non-small cell lung cancer. The V gene is TRBV13, the J gene TRBJ2-1; 13 positions match TRBD2. CDR3 residues: CASSWTSGSYTSYNEQFF. The CDR3 DNA reads TGTGCCAGCAGCTGGACTAGCGGGAGTTATACCTCCTACAATGAGCAGTTCTTC.